This T cell receptor beta chain was profiled in a study of cytomegalovirus exposure and HLA in healthy donors. It was with 60 Vbeta and 13 Jbeta primers that the PCR ran. The protocol was immunoSEQ multiplex PCR, while the TCRdb copy is restricted to in-frame clones and leaves out a portion. The sample records about 150,000 clones, approximately 75% being singletons. About this clone itself: Its cognate antigen is unknown.

The donors were healthy bone marrow donors. Findings and limits, study-wide: Reports indicate that TCR beta sequences accurately predicted the HLA-A and HLA-B alleles of most subjects. For TCR beta chains, V- and J-gene trimming was later linked to a missense DCLRE1C variant.

This receptor was identified in a male donor in good health and CMV-seronegative. The specimen was PBMCs.

The CDR3, as DNA: TGCGCCAGCAGCTTGGGGAGCCGAGGCACCGGGGAGCTGTTTTTT. This codes for CASSLGSRGTGELFF. The genes are TRBV5-1 and TRBJ2-2; no clear D gene. From germline, CDR1 is SGHRS and CDR2 YFSETQ. This CDR3 region has 15 residues. Trimming stripped 0 bases from V and 4 bases from J, with 10 bases between.